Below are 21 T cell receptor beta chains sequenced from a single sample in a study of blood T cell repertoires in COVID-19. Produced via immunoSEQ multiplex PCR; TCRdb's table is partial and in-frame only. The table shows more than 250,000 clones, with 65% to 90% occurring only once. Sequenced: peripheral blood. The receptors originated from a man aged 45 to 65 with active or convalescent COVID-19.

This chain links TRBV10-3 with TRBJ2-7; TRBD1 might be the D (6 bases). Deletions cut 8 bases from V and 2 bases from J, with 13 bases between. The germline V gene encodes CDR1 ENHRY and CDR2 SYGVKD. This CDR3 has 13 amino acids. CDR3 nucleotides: TGTGCCATCCAACAGGGAGTAACCTACGAGCAGTACTTC. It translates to CAIQQGVTYEQYF.

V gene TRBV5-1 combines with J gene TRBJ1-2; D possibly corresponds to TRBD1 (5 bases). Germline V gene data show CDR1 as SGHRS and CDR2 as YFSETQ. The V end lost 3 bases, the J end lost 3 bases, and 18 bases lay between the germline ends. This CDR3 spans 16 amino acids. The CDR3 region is CASSSGVDGKDYGYTF. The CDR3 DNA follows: TGCGCCAGCAGCTCGGGGGTCGACGGGAAAGACTATGGCTACACCTTC.

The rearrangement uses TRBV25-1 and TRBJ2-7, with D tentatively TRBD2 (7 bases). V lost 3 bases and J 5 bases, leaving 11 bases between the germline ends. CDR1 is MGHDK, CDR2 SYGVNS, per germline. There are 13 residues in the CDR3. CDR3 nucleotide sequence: TGTGCCAGCAGTGATAGGGGGGGAAACGAGCAGTACTTC. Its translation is CASSDRGGNEQYF.

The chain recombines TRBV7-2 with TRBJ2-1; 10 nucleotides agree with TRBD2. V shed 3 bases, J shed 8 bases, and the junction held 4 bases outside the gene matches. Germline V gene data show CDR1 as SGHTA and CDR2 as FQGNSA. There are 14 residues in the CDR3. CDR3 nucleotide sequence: TGTGCCAGCAGCTTCAGCGGGAGGGCCCATGAGCAGTTCTTC. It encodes CASSFSGRAHEQFF. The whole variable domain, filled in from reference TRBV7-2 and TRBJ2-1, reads GAGVSQSPSNKVTEKGKDVELRCDPISGHTALYWYRQSLGQGLEFLIYFQGNSAPDKSGLPSDRFSAERTGGSVSTLTIQRTQQEDSAVYLCASSFSGRAHEQFFGPGTRLTVL.

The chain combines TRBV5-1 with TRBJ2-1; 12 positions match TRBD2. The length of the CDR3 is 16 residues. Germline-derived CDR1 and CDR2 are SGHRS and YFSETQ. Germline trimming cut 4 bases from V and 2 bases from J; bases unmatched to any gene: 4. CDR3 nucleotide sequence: TGCGCCAGCAGCGGACTAGCGGGATCTACCTACAATGAGCAGTTCTTC. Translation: CASSGLAGSTYNEQFF. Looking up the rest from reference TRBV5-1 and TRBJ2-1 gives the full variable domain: KAGVTQTPRYLIKTRGQQVTLSCSPISGHRSVSWYQQTPGQGLQFLFEYFSETQRNKGNFPGRFSGRQFSNSRSEMNVSTLELGDSALYLCASSGLAGSTYNEQFFGPGTRLTVL.

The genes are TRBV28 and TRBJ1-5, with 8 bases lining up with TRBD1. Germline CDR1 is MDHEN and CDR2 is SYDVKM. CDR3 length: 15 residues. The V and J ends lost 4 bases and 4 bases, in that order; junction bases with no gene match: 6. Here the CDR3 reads CASSSGDRGNQPQHF. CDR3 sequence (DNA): TGTGCCAGCAGTTCAGGTGACAGGGGAAATCAGCCCCAGCATTTT.

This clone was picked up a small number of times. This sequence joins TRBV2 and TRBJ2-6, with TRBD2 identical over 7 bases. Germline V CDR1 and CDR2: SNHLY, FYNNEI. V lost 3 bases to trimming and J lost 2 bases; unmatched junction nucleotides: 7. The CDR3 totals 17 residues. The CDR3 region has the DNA TGTGCCAGCAGTGAGGAGGCGGGGGTTGCTGGGGCCAACGTCCTGACTTTC. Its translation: CASSEEAGVAGANVLTF.

As DNA, the CDR3 is TGCGCCAGCAGCCCCCCAGGCCTCTCTGGAAACACCATATATTTT. Protein: CASSPPGLSGNTIYF. The chain employs TRBV4-1 and TRBJ1-3, with unresolved D. This CDR3 region has 15 residues. Germline CDR1 reads MGHRA; CDR2 reads YSYEKL. V lost 4 bases, J lost 0 bases, and 10 bases lay in between.

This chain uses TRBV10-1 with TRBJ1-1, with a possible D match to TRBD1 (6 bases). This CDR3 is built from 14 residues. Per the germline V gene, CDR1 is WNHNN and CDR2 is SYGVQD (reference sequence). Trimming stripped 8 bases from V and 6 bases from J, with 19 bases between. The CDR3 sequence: CASSRGGESAEAFF. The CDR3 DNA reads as TGCGCCAGCTCCCGAGGGGGGGAATCGGCTGAAGCTTTCTTT.

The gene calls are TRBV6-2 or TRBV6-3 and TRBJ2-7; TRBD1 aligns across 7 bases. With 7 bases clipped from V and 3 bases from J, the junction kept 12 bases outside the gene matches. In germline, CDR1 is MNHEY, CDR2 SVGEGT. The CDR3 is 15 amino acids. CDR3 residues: CASTYSDRKSYEQYF. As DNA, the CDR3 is TGTGCCAGCACCTACTCGGACAGGAAGAGCTACGAGCAGTACTTC.

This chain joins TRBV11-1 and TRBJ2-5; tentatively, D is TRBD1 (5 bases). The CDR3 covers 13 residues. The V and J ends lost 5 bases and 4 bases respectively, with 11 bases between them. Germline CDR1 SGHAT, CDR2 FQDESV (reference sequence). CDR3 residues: CASSRQTIETQYF. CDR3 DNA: TGTGCCAGCAGCAGACAGACCATAGAGACCCAGTACTTC.

The CDR3, as DNA: TGTGCCAGCAGCGCGGGCCGGGGGACCGATAGCACCTACGAGCAGTACTTC. Amino acid sequence: CASSAGRGTDSTYEQYF. The rearrangement uses TRBV9 and TRBJ2-7, with D maybe TRBD2 (6 bases). From germline, CDR1 is SGDLS and CDR2 YYNGEE. There are 17 residues in the CDR3. Trimming removed 3 bases at V and 2 bases at J, with 21 bases between.

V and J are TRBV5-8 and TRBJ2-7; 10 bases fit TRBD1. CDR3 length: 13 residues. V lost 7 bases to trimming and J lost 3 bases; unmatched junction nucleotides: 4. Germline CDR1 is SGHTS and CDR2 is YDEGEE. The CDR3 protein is CASGGQGDYEQYF. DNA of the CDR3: TGTGCCAGCGGCGGACAGGGGGACTACGAGCAGTACTTC. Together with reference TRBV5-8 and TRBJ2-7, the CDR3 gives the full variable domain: EAGVTQSPTHLIKTRGQQATLRCSPISGHTSVYWYQQALGLGLQFLLWYDEGEERNRGNFPPRFSGRQFPNYSSELNVNALELEDSALYLCASGGQGDYEQYFGPGTRLTVT.

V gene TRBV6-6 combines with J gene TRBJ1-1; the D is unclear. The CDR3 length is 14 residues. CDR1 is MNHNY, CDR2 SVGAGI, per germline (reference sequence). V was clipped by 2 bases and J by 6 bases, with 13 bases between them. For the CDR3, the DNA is TGTGCCAGCAGTTACGGAGGCCCACGCGCTGAAGCTTTCTTT. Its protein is CASSYGGPRAEAFF.

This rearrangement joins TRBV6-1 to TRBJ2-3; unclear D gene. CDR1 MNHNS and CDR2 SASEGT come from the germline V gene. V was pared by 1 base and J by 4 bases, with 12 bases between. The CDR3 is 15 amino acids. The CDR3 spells CASSEVIGVPDTQYF. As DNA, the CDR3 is TGTGCCAGCAGTGAAGTCATTGGAGTGCCAGATACGCAGTATTTT.

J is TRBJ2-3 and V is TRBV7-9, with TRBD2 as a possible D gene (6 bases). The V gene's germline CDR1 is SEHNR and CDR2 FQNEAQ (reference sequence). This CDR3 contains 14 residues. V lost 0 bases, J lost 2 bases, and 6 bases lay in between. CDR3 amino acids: CASSLADYTDTQYF. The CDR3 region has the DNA TGTGCCAGCAGCTTAGCGGACTACACAGATACGCAGTATTTT.

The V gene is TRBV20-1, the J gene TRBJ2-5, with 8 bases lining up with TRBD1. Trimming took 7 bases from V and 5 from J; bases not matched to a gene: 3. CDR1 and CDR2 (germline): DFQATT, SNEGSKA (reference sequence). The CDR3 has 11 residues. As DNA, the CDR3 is TGCAGTGTTAACAGGGGGGAGACCCAGTACTTC. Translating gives CSVNRGETQYF.

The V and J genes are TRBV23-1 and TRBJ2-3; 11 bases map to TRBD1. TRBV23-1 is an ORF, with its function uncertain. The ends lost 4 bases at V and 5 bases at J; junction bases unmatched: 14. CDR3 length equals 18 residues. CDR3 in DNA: TGCGCCAGCAGTCGACAACCCACCGGGACAGGGGGTAAAGATACGCAGTATTTT. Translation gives CASSRQPTGTGGKDTQYF.

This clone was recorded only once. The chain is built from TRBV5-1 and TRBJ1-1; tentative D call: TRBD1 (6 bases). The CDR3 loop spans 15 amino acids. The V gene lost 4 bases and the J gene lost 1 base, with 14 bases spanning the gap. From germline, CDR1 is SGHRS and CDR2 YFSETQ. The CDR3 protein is CASSETQGSNTEAFF. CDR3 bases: TGCGCCAGCAGCGAAACCCAGGGGTCGAACACTGAAGCTTTCTTT.

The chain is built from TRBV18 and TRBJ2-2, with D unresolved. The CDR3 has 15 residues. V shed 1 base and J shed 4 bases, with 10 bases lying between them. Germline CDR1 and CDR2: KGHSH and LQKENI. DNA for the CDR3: TGTGCCAGCTCACCACTACTGCCTCCCACCGGGGAGCTGTTTTTT. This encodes CASSPLLPPTGELFF.

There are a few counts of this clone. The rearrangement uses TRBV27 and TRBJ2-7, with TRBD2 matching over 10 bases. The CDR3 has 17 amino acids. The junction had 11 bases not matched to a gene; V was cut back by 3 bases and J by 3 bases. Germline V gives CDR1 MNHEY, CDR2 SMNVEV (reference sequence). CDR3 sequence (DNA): TGTGCCAGCAGTTTCGGAAGCGGGAGGGCCCACCGCTACGAGCAGTACTTC. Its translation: CASSFGSGRAHRYEQYF.